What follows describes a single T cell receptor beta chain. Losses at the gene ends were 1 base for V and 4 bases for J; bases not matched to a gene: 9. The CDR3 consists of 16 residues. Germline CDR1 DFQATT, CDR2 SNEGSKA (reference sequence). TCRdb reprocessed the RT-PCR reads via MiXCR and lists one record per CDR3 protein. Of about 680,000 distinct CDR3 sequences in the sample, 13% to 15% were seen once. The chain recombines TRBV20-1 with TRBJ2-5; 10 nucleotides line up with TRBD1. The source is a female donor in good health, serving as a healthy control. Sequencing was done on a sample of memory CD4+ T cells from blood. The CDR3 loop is CSARAGTGAGGETQYF. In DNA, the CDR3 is TGCAGTGCTAGAGCGGGGACAGGGGCGGGTGGAGAGACCCAGTACTTC.